The clone carrying this T cell receptor beta chain was observed a handful of times. These data originate in a study of PD-1 blockade in mismatch repair-deficient tumors. Sequencing was performed with immunoSEQ multiplex PCR; in TCRdb, only in-frame clones are kept and a portion is missing. In the table there are over 100,000 clones, 65% to 80% of which are singletons. The sample here was peripheral blood, taken just over 59 weeks after starting pembrolizumab. The sequence was obtained from an adult with mismatch repair-deficient cancer.

This CDR3 is CASSQEGQRYEKLFF. Here the CDR3 DNA reads TGTGCCAGTAGTCAAGAGGGACAGCGTTATGAAAAACTGTTTTTT. This chain uses TRBV19 with TRBJ1-4; 7 bases are a match to TRBD1. The V gene end was trimmed by 5 bases and the J gene end by 6 bases; junction bases not matched to a gene: 9. Germline CDR1 and CDR2: LNHDA and SQIVND (reference sequence). CDR3 size: 15 residues.